The following is a T cell receptor beta chain sequence with its context. The antigen remains undetermined. This record comes from a study of cytomegalovirus exposure and HLA in healthy donors. The study's findings and limits: Cytomegalovirus-associated status was assigned to roughly 160 TCR beta chains.

CDR3 size: 20 residues. The trim removed 1 base at V and 3 bases at J, leaving 9 bases unmatched. Germline values: CDR1 SGHTA, CDR2 FQGTGA. The table came from immunoSEQ multiplex PCR; TCRdb's copy has only in-frame clones and leaves some out. The repertoire holds about 86,000 clones, about 92% seen once, with about 0.68% in the top ten. The clonotype comes from a man aged 18 to 30 in good health and CMV-seronegative. The rearrangement links TRBV7-3 to TRBJ2-1, with 16 bases lining up with TRBD2. Material for sequencing was PBMCs. CDR3 sequence: CASSLRPPGLAGGRYNEQFF. The CDR3 DNA reads as TGTGCCAGCAGCTTAAGGCCTCCGGGACTAGCGGGAGGGCGCTACAATGAGCAGTTCTTC.